Each of the 32 T cell receptor beta chains below was sequenced from the same sample in a study of cytomegalovirus exposure and HLA in healthy donors. Primers: 60 Vbeta forward and 13 Jbeta reverse. The assay was immunoSEQ multiplex PCR, and TCRdb's table has in-frame clones only and misses some. Of approximately 130,000 clones in the sample, over 75% are singletons; the top ten hold more than 1.4%. Sequenced: PBMCs. The origin of the receptors is a woman between 18 and 29 years old in good health and CMV-seronegative.

Only a few counts were recorded for this clone. The chain links TRBV28 to TRBJ2-7; TRBD1 matches 8 bases. J lost 5 bases, V lost 1 base, and 7 bases had no gene match. CDR3 length equals 15 residues. Per germline, CDR1 MDHEN and CDR2 SYDVKM. CDR3 coding DNA: TGTGCCAGCAGTTTATCCACAGGGGGTAGGAACGAGCAGTACTTC. Its protein is CASSLSTGGRNEQYF. The full variable domain, in which reference TRBV28 and TRBJ2-7 provide the parts outside the CDR3, is DVKVTQSSRYLVKRTGEKVFLECVQDMDHENMFWYRQDPGLGLRLIYFSYDVKMKEKGDIPEGYSVSREKKERFSLILESASTNQTSMYLCASSLSTGGRNEQYFGPGTRLTVT.

J is TRBJ1-1 and V is TRBV10-1; D is possibly TRBD1 (6 bases). Germline CDR1 and CDR2: WNHNN and SYGVQD (reference sequence). Trimming took off 2 bases at V and 6 bases at J, with 16 bases between the two ends. This CDR3 is 15 amino acids long. The CDR3 DNA follows: TGCGCCAGCAGTGAGCCGGGACAAGGGGTCGCTGAAGCTTTCTTT. Translation: CASSEPGQGVAEAFF.

This chain uses TRBV11-2 with TRBJ2-1, with TRBD2 matching 7 bases. The V and J ends lost 0 bases and 4 bases, in that order; junction bases with no gene match: 3. Germline V gene lookup returns CDR1 SGHAT and CDR2 FQNNGV. CDR3 length: 15 amino acids. CDR3 sequence: CASSLELAKYNEQFF. CDR3 in DNA: TGTGCCAGCAGCTTAGAACTAGCGAAATACAATGAGCAGTTCTTC.

This rearrangement joins TRBV6-5 to TRBJ1-2; 7 nucleotides align to TRBD1. Germline values: CDR1 MNHEY, CDR2 SVGAGI. The V segment lost 5 bases and the J segment 0 bases; nucleotides outside the gene matches: 6. The CDR3 has 15 residues. The CDR3 sequence is CASSPDRQPNYGYTF. CDR3 nucleotides: TGTGCCAGCAGTCCGGACAGGCAGCCTAACTATGGCTACACCTTC.

This chain links TRBV7-8 with TRBJ2-1; 9 positions agree with TRBD2. Germline V gene sequence: CDR1 SGHVS, CDR2 FQNEAQ. CDR3 size: 16 residues. The V gene end was trimmed by 6 bases and the J gene end by 9 bases; junction bases not matched to a gene: 15. For the CDR3, the DNA is TGTGCCAGCAGAGCCTTAGCGGGAGCATTAGTGTTTGAGCAGTTCTTC. The encoded protein is CASRALAGALVFEQFF.

This sequence joins TRBV19 and TRBJ1-4; D gene unclear. The CDR3 consists of 12 residues. Germline assignment: CDR1 LNHDA and CDR2 SQIVND (reference sequence). The V end lost 4 bases, the J end lost 11 bases, and 11 bases lay between the germline ends. The CDR3 loop reads CASSSLEKKLFF. Here the CDR3 DNA reads TGTGCCAGTAGTAGTCTTGAGAAGAAACTGTTTTTT.

This chain joins TRBV29-1 and TRBJ2-5, with 9 bases fitting TRBD2. Germline loops: CDR1 SQVTM, CDR2 ANQGSEA. V shed 6 bases and J 4 bases; nucleotides not matched to a gene: 9. CDR3 length equals 14 residues. The CDR3 DNA follows: TGCAGCGTATCTAGCGGGATGATCGGAGAGACCCAGTACTTC. This translates into CSVSSGMIGETQYF. Using reference TRBV29-1 and TRBJ2-5 for the parts outside the CDR3, the full variable domain is SAVISQKPSRDICQRGTSLTIQCQVDSQVTMMFWYRQQPGQSLTLIATANQGSEATYESGFVIDKFPISRPNLTFSTLTVSNMSPEDSSIYLCSVSSGMIGETQYFGPGTRLLVL.

This chain links TRBV2 with TRBJ1-2; D ambiguous. The V end was cut by 3 bases, the J end by 0 bases, with 17 bases between. The CDR3 extends over 17 amino acids. In germline, CDR1 is SNHLY, CDR2 FYNNEI. The CDR3 sequence: CASSDGRNYQANYGYTF. The CDR3 DNA reads TGTGCCAGCAGTGATGGGCGCAATTACCAGGCTAACTATGGCTACACCTTC.

The rearrangement uses TRBV30 and TRBJ2-2; 7 positions agree with TRBD2. CDR1 GTSNPN and CDR2 SVGIG come from the germline V gene (reference sequence). V lost 5 bases, J lost 5 bases, and 5 bases stayed unmatched. CDR3 length: 13 residues. The CDR3 DNA sequence: TGTGCCTGGGCTAGCGGCTATACCGGGGAGCTGTTTTTT. This codes for CAWASGYTGELFF.

The rearrangement uses TRBV18 and TRBJ1-4; D is ambiguous. This CDR3 region has 12 residues. The V gene's germline CDR1 is KGHSH and CDR2 LQKENI. The V end was cut by 3 bases, the J end by 8 bases, with 7 bases between. The CDR3, as DNA: TGTGCCAGCTCACCCCCGGGGGAAAAACTGTTTTTT. This sequence encodes CASSPPGEKLFF.

The chain joins TRBV6-5 to TRBJ1-5; 7 nucleotides align to TRBD1. Trimming cost V 6 bases and J 5 bases; bases outside gene matches: 10. The CDR3 has 15 residues. Germline V lookup: CDR1 MNHEY, CDR2 SVGAGI. The CDR3 DNA reads TGTGCCAGCAGCCTAAGAGGGACAGCCCATCAGCCCCAGCATTTT. As protein: CASSLRGTAHQPQHF.

Comment on this clone: The junction does not match germline at one end; this may be a read error. This rearrangement joins TRBV5-4 to TRBJ2-7, with 10 bases lining up with TRBD2. The CDR3 loop spans 15 amino acids. Germline V gene lookup returns CDR1 SGHNT and CDR2 YYREEE (reference sequence). CDR3 nucleotides: TGTGCCAGCAGCTTAACGGGACTAGCGCCGGGAAGAGCAGACTTC. Translating it yields CASSLTGLAPGRADF.

The rearrangement uses TRBV5-1 and TRBJ2-5, with 11 bases fitting TRBD2. Germline trimming cut 3 bases from V and 9 bases from J; bases unmatched to any gene: 13. Germline lookup yields CDR1 SGHRS and CDR2 YFSETQ. The length of the CDR3 is 16 residues. The CDR3 DNA follows: TGCGCCAGCAGCTCCACTAGCGGGGGTCCGGGTGGGTCCCAGTACTTC. Its protein is CASSSTSGGPGGSQYF. The whole variable domain, filled in from reference TRBV5-1 and TRBJ2-5, reads KAGVTQTPRYLIKTRGQQVTLSCSPISGHRSVSWYQQTPGQGLQFLFEYFSETQRNKGNFPGRFSGRQFSNSRSEMNVSTLELGDSALYLCASSSTSGGPGGSQYFGPGTRLLVL.

The chain joins TRBV27 to TRBJ2-1, with D possibly TRBD1 on 6 matching bases. The germline V gene encodes CDR1 MNHEY and CDR2 SMNVEV (reference sequence). With 2 bases removed from V and 2 bases from J, the gap between germline ends came to 13 bases. The CDR3 has 16 residues. DNA for the CDR3: TGTGCCAGCAGTTTAGACGGGACACCAACCTACAATGAGCAGTTCTTC. It specifies CASSLDGTPTYNEQFF.

This rearrangement joins TRBV7-9 to TRBJ1-1; maybe TRBD1 (5 bases). The V gene's germline CDR1 is SEHNR and CDR2 FQNEAQ (reference sequence). Trimming left V 5 bases short and J 10 bases short, with 11 bases between. CDR3 size: 11 residues. The chain's CDR3 is CASSPDTGAFF. CDR3 nucleotides: TGTGCCAGCAGCCCGGACACGGGAGCTTTCTTT. The complete variable domain, with remaining parts taken from reference TRBV7-9 and TRBJ1-1, reads DTGVSQNPRHKITKRGQNVTFRCDPISEHNRLYWYRQTLGQGPEFLTYFQNEAQLEKSRLLSDRFSAERPKGSFSTLEIQRTEQGDSAMYLCASSPDTGAFFGQGTRLTVV.

V and J are TRBV14 and TRBJ2-5, with 7 bases that match TRBD1. The CDR3 extends over 16 amino acids. V lost 3 bases to trimming and J lost 1 base; unmatched junction nucleotides: 8. CDR1 is SGHDN, CDR2 FVKESK, per germline. CDR3 sequence (DNA): TGTGCCAGCAGCCAGCTAGGGACAGCGAGCCAAGAGACCCAGTACTTC. It is translated as CASSQLGTASQETQYF.

The genes are TRBV5-4 and TRBJ1-1, with 7 positions matching TRBD1. The length of the CDR3 is 14 residues. CDR1 SGHNT and CDR2 YYREEE come from the germline V gene (reference sequence). J was trimmed by 3 bases and V by 1 base; bases with no gene match: 3. The CDR3 sequence: CASSLIGQDTEAFF. Written as DNA, the CDR3 is TGTGCCAGCAGCTTGATAGGACAGGACACTGAAGCTTTCTTT.

The chain combines TRBV12-5 with TRBJ2-3, with D perhaps matching TRBD2 (5 bases). V lost 4 bases to trimming and J lost 4 bases, with 12 bases between them. The germline V gene has CDR1 LGHNT and CDR2 FRNRAP. There are 14 residues in the CDR3. The CDR3 loop reads CASGSLRTADTQYF. The CDR3 nucleotides are TGTGCTAGTGGTTCTCTCCGGACTGCAGATACGCAGTATTTT.

The chain has TRBV30 and TRBJ2-4; 9 bases agree with TRBD2. The CDR3 is 15 amino acids. The germline CDR1 and CDR2 sequences are GTSNPN and SVGIG (reference sequence). V dropped 6 bases and J dropped 6; count of bases not matched to a gene: 12. Here the CDR3 reads CACSRVGGGANIQYF. The CDR3 DNA reads TGTGCCTGTTCCCGGGTGGGCGGGGGGGCAAACATTCAGTACTTC.

V and J are TRBV19 and TRBJ1-1; D is possibly TRBD1 (6 bases). V was pared by 6 bases and J by 3 bases, with 17 bases between. There are 15 residues in the CDR3. Germline CDR1 and CDR2: LNHDA and SQIVND (reference sequence). CDR3 in DNA: TGTGCCAGTAGAGTTGGGCGAGGGGGTGACACTGAAGCTTTCTTT. Amino acids: CASRVGRGGDTEAFF. Complete variable domain (other parts from reference TRBV19 and TRBJ1-1): DGGITQSPKYLFRKEGQNVTLSCEQNLNHDAMYWYRQDPGQGLRLIYYSQIVNDFQKGDIAEGYSVSREKKESFPLTVTSAQKNPTAFYLCASRVGRGGDTEAFFGQGTRLTVV.

CDR3 region: CASSLVAGAHYEQYF. Here the CDR3 DNA reads TGTGCCAGCAGCTTAGTGGCAGGGGCCCACTACGAGCAGTACTTC. This chain connects TRBV7-2 to TRBJ2-7, with D maybe TRBD1 (6 bases). The CDR3 has 15 residues. Germline CDR1 reads SGHTA; CDR2 reads FQGNSA. V gave up 1 base and J gave up 3 bases, with 13 bases separating them.

The V and J genes are TRBV27 and TRBJ1-1, with 10 bases lining up with TRBD1. With 4 bases clipped from V and 7 bases from J, the junction kept 12 bases outside the gene matches. Germline lookup yields CDR1 MNHEY and CDR2 SMNVEV (reference sequence). The CDR3 sequence is 16 residues long. CDR3 loop: CASSWRSAGTGVEAFF. The CDR3 DNA reads TGTGCCAGCAGTTGGCGGAGCGCCGGGACAGGGGTTGAAGCTTTCTTT.

V usage is TRBV29-1 and J usage is TRBJ2-3, with D maybe TRBD2 (7 bases). There are 12 residues in the CDR3. The germline CDR1 and CDR2 sequences are SQVTM and ANQGSEA. The ends were cut back, 7 bases at V and 4 bases at J, with 12 bases in the middle. The CDR3 reads CSGGGGADTQYF. The CDR3 nucleotides read TGCAGCGGGGGGGGCGGGGCAGATACGCAGTATTTT.

The V gene is TRBV2, the J gene TRBJ1-1, with no clear D. The CDR3 length is 15 residues. V was trimmed by 10 bases and J by 1 base, leaving 19 bases between them. Germline CDR1 SNHLY, CDR2 FYNNEI. The CDR3 protein is CATTAEGFGNTEAFF. CDR3 nucleotide sequence: TGTGCCACCACAGCGGAGGGTTTCGGGAACACTGAAGCTTTCTTT.

This chain links TRBV5-1 with TRBJ2-1; 9 bases are shared with TRBD2. The CDR3 length is 14 residues. Germline assignment: CDR1 SGHRS and CDR2 YFSETQ. V dropped 0 bases and J dropped 7; count of bases not matched to a gene: 2. In nucleotides, the CDR3 is TGCGCCAGCAGCTTGGTTCTAGCGGGGAATGAGCAGTTCTTC. Amino acid sequence: CASSLVLAGNEQFF.

This chain uses TRBV4-2 with TRBJ2-1, with D possibly TRBD2 on 6 matching bases. Germline lookup yields CDR1 LGHNA and CDR2 YNFKEQ. CDR3 length equals 15 residues. V lost 1 base and J lost 5, with 12 bases in between. CDR3 amino acids: CASSQGGTGNNEQFF. As DNA, the CDR3 is TGTGCCAGCAGCCAAGGTGGGACTGGGAACAATGAGCAGTTCTTC.

This rearrangement joins TRBV5-1 to TRBJ2-5, with 13 positions matching TRBD2. CDR1 SGHRS and CDR2 YFSETQ come from the germline V gene. The CDR3 covers 18 residues. V trimming: 3 bases; J trimming: 5 bases; junction bases outside the gene matches: 13. The CDR3 spells CASSYHGTSGVTGETQYF. The CDR3 nucleotides read TGCGCCAGCAGCTACCACGGGACTAGCGGGGTGACGGGTGAGACCCAGTACTTC.

CDR3 coding DNA: TGTGCCAGCAGCGTAGAGGGACACCTGGGGAAAAATGAGCAGTTCTTC. Its protein is CASSVEGHLGKNEQFF. This rearrangement joins TRBV9 to TRBJ2-1; possible D gene TRBD1, 6 bases. This CDR3 has 16 amino acids. From germline, CDR1 is SGDLS and CDR2 YYNGEE. V was cut by 0 bases and J by 7 bases, with 17 bases left in between.

The chain has TRBV9 and TRBJ2-7; 7 nucleotides match TRBD1. The CDR3 totals 13 residues. V lost 4 bases, J lost 1 base, and 2 bases stayed unmatched. Germline loops: CDR1 SGDLS, CDR2 YYNGEE. The CDR3 coding sequence is TGTGCCAGCAGCCGGGACAGTTCCTACGAGCAGTACTTC. It codes for CASSRDSSYEQYF.

The chain recombines TRBV13 with TRBJ1-1; D is unresolved. Germline values: CDR1 PRHDT, CDR2 FYEKMQ (reference sequence). The CDR3 consists of 17 residues. Trimming removed 0 bases from V and 2 bases from J, with 16 bases in between. DNA of the CDR3: TGTGCCAGCAGCTTAGGCCTCGGCGGAGGGCTCAACACTGAAGCTTTCTTT. This gives the protein CASSLGLGGGLNTEAFF.

This rearrangement joins TRBV11-2 to TRBJ1-3; D is unclear. The V and J ends lost 6 bases and 0 bases respectively, with 15 bases between them. CDR3 length: 16 residues. Germline V CDR1 and CDR2: SGHAT, FQNNGV. The CDR3 is CASSVDLIVSGNTIYF. In nucleotides, the CDR3 is TGTGCCAGCAGTGTGGACTTGATTGTCTCTGGAAACACCATATATTTT.

The chain couples TRBV19 to TRBJ2-2, with D perhaps matching TRBD1 (6 bases). The CDR3 contains 15 residues. The V gene's germline CDR1 is LNHDA and CDR2 SQIVND (reference sequence). V was pared by 4 bases and J by 4 bases, with 13 bases between. CDR3: CASSTLGAVTGELFF. The CDR3 nucleotides read TGTGCCAGTAGTACGCTGGGGGCCGTCACCGGGGAGCTGTTTTTT.